The clone carrying this T cell receptor beta chain was observed at least ten times. This sample is drawn from a study of molecular identifiers for immune sequencing clone quantification. Germline loops: CDR1 SGHDN, CDR2 FVKESK. The CDR3 has 14 amino acids. V lost 8 bases and J lost 2; bases outside the gene matches: 5. TCRdb processed the PCR reads anew with MiXCR; each CDR3 protein has one entry. The table lists 250,000 to 400,000 distinct CDR3 sequences, around a fifth of them singletons, with 0.81% in the top ten. Each library that profiled naive CD8 cells came from roughly 20,000 to 1,000,000 sorted cells with 10%, 30% or 50% RNA.

The chain joins TRBV14 to TRBJ2-5, with 10 nucleotides matching TRBD1. This sequence was found in a human donor in good health. Some libraries in this study had Jurkat cell RNA spiked in. Sample: naive CD8+ T cells from blood, with Jurkat cell RNA spiked in. As for subset: FACS-sorted CD8+CD4-CCR7+CD45RA+ naive T cells. The CDR3 sequence: CASGPGQGQETQYF. The CDR3 DNA follows: TGTGCCAGCGGACCGGGACAGGGGCAAGAGACCCAGTACTTC. The complete variable domain, with remaining parts taken from reference TRBV14 and TRBJ2-5, reads EAGVTQFPSHSVIEKGQTVTLRCDPISGHDNLYWYRRVMGKEIKFLLHFVKESKQDESGMPNNRFLAERTGGTYSTLKVQPAELEDSGVYFCASGPGQGQETQYFGPGTRLLVL.